This T cell receptor (beta chain) was observed in a study of Graves' ophthalmopathy and Graves' hyperthyroidism. Study background: Peripheral blood sampling occurred at initial diagnosis, before any treatment. Study results and limitations: A majority of expanded thyroid clonotypes exceeding 0.001 frequency were likewise present in blood.

This CDR3 has 12 residues. Germline assignment: CDR1 ENHRY and CDR2 SYGVKD. Fresh peripheral blood, 10 ml, was the PBMC source. Comments on this clonotype: Its antigen is unidentified. Germline is not matched at one junction end, which may reflect a read error.

Amplifying from RNA transcripts, the study obtained TCR beta CDR3 regions. In the first round, RT-PCR was carried out with HTBI primers, and a multiplex PCR formed the second round. MiXCR, run by TCRdb on the multiplex PCR reads, gives a single entry per CDR3 protein. The profile shows about 700,000 distinct CDR3 sequences, roughly 41% of them singletons. The clonotype originates from an adult man with Graves' ophthalmopathy. The genes are TRBV10-3 and TRBJ1-1; no firm D call. The sample comprised peripheral blood. The CDR3 protein is CAINGPNTKAFF. Here the CDR3 DNA reads TGTGCCATCAACGGCCCTAACACTAAAGCTTTCTTT.